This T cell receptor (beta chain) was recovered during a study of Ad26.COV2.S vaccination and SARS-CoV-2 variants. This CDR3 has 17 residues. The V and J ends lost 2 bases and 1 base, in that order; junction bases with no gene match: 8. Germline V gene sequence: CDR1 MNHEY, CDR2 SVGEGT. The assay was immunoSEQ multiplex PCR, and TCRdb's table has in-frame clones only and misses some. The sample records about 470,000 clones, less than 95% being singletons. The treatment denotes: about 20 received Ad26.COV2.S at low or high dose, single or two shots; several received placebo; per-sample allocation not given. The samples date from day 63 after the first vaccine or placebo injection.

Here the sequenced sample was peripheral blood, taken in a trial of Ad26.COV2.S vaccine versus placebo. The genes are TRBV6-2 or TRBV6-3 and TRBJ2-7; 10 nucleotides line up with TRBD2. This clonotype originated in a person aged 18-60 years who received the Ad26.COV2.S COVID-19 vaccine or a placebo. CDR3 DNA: TGTGCCAGCAGTTACAATGGTAGCGGGAGGACATCCTACGAGCAGTACTTC. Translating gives CASSYNGSGRTSYEQYF.